The sequence of this T cell receptor (beta chain) was determined in a study of shared clonotypes between healthy human individuals. About the study: Researchers drew samples from a couple of women and a few men aged 18 to 49. Findings of the study overall: Sharing across four donors was highest in naive CD4 (around 5%) and lowest in memory CD8 (approximately 0.4%).

It was CD45RO-negative cells, positively selected for CCR7, that made up naive CD8 cells, with terminally differentiated effector memory CD45RA+ cells excluded. The donors, healthy adults who were HIV-negative, had experienced no recent acute infections or vaccinations. Each donor was a Caucasian adult residing in Nashville, Tennessee. The repertoire was sequenced with immunoSEQ multiplex PCR; TCRdb's copy has only in-frame clones and lacks some. Found here are approximately 2,200,000 clones, about 92% of them singletons; the top ten hold 1.5% to 2%. In regard to this clone: Its matching antigen is unknown.

The V gene's germline CDR1 is SGHVS and CDR2 FNYEAQ. Trimming stripped 3 bases from V and 4 bases from J, with 6 bases between. This CDR3 comprises 13 residues. The sample comprised naive CD8+ T cells from PBMCs. This TCR was recovered from a man between 18 and 29 years old in good health. Some clones in this sample may be carry-over from other donors' samples. The V call is TRBV7-6, the J call TRBJ2-2; TRBD2 might be the D (5 bases). The DNA for the CDR3 is TGTGCCAGCAGCTTCCTAGCCACCGGGGAGCTGTTTTTT. Protein product: CASSFLATGELFF.